This paragraph reports one T cell receptor beta chain. The sample comes from a study of blood T cell repertoires in COVID-19. Study-level information: From the United States, Italy and Spain came samples of acute and convalescent COVID-19. PBMCs, B-cell-depleted T cells, or T cells provided the cDNA or gDNA that made up the material.

The CDR3 contains 13 residues. CDR1 and CDR2 from the germline V gene are MNHEY and SMNVEV (reference sequence). V gave up 7 bases and J gave up 5 bases; unmatched junction bases: 7. In the original processing: Nucleated cell counts were estimated from reference gene primer amplification. Generated by immunoSEQ multiplex PCR, the TCRdb table keeps only in-frame clones and is missing some. The DNA gave D and trimming, while V, J and clone size come from that table. The data contain 150,000 or so clones, 85% to 90% of them seen just once; the ten biggest clones take up approximately 6.1%. This receptor was obtained from a man older than 75 with acute or convalescent COVID-19. Sequenced input: peripheral blood. The chain carries TRBV27 and TRBJ1-1, with 7 bases fitting TRBD1. CDR3 DNA: TGTGCCAGCACCTCCCAGGGGGATACTGAAGCTTTCTTT. It encodes CASTSQGDTEAFF.